One sample yielded the 10 T cell receptor beta chains listed below, sequenced in a study of blood T cell repertoires in COVID-19. Using immunoSEQ multiplex PCR, the repertoire was profiled, and TCRdb retains in-frame clones only, with some absent. Among a few hundred thousand clones listed, about 88% were seen once. Material for sequencing was PBMCs or T cells enriched from blood (not recorded which). The source of these receptors is a woman aged 25 to 39 who had been exposed to COVID-19.

The CDR3 reads CASSGGTSLYEQYF. The DNA for the CDR3 is TGTGCCAGCAGTGGAGGGACTAGCCTCTACGAGCAGTACTTC. V and J are TRBV25-1 and TRBJ2-7; 9 bases are shared with TRBD2. Germline V gives CDR1 MGHDK, CDR2 SYGVNS. Unmatched junction bases numbered 4, after V lost 4 bases and J lost 3 bases. The CDR3 sequence is 14 residues long.

This clone came up once. This chain uses TRBV18 with TRBJ2-7; 10 positions agree with TRBD2. Trimming took 5 bases from V and 7 from J; bases not matched to a gene: 20. This CDR3 is built from 18 residues. The germline gives CDR1 KGHSH, CDR2 LQKENI. In DNA, the CDR3 is TGTGCCAGCTCATCGACTAGCGGGCCCTTCGCAGGAATAGGTGAGCAGTACTTC. This encodes CASSSTSGPFAGIGEQYF. The full variable domain, with the rest looked up from reference TRBV18 and TRBJ2-7, is NAGVMQNPRHLVRRRGQEARLRCSPMKGHSHVYWYRQLPEEGLKFMVYLQKENIIDESGMPKERFSAEFPKEGPSILRIQQVVRGDSAAYFCASSSTSGPFAGIGEQYFGPGTRLTVT.

V usage is TRBV6-5 and J usage is TRBJ1-6, with D tentatively TRBD1 (5 bases). CDR3 length: 15 amino acids. Germline loops: CDR1 MNHEY, CDR2 SVGAGI. The V and J ends lost 4 bases and 8 bases respectively, with 15 bases between them. This CDR3 reads CASSSPTDLDSPLHF. The CDR3 nucleotides read TGTGCCAGCAGTTCCCCGACAGATCTAGATTCACCCCTCCACTTT.

This rearrangement joins TRBV11-2 to TRBJ2-2; D is perhaps TRBD2 (6 bases). The CDR3 is made up of 13 amino acids. Trimming took off 3 bases at V and 7 bases at J, with 9 bases between the two ends. Germline CDR1 SGHAT, CDR2 FQNNGV. The CDR3 here is CASSFEGGGELFF. DNA of the CDR3: TGTGCCAGCAGCTTCGAGGGAGGCGGGGAGCTGTTTTTT.

The chain is built from TRBV4-1 and TRBJ1-1; the D gene is possibly TRBD1 (5 bases). Trimming left V 0 bases short and J 3 bases short, with 14 bases between. This CDR3 has 16 amino acids. Per germline, CDR1 MGHRA and CDR2 YSYEKL. CDR3 region: CASSQEGTRADTEAFF. The CDR3 region has the DNA TGCGCCAGCAGCCAAGAGGGGACTCGGGCCGACACTGAAGCTTTCTTT.

The chain employs TRBV27 and TRBJ2-1, with 7 bases that match TRBD2. The CDR3 spans 13 residues. Per germline, CDR1 MNHEY and CDR2 SMNVEV (reference sequence). Trimming at V came to 5 bases and at J to 7 bases, leaving 5 bases not matched to a gene. CDR3: CASSPTSQNEQFF. The DNA for the CDR3 is TGTGCCAGCAGTCCGACTAGCCAGAATGAGCAGTTCTTC.

The chain has TRBV29-1 and TRBJ2-1, with TRBD2 matching over 10 bases. Per the germline V gene, CDR1 is SQVTM and CDR2 is ANQGSEA. With 5 bases clipped from V and 3 bases from J, the junction kept 4 bases outside the gene matches. This CDR3 comprises 14 residues. The CDR3 spells CSVTRLAGYNEQFF. The CDR3 region has the DNA TGCAGCGTTACCCGACTAGCGGGCTACAATGAGCAGTTCTTC.

The chain joins TRBV6-5 to TRBJ2-2; 11 bases line up with TRBD1. V gave up 2 bases and J gave up 4 bases; unmatched junction bases: 0. CDR1 and CDR2 from the germline V gene are MNHEY and SVGAGI. The CDR3 covers 15 residues. The CDR3 here is CASSYGTGGTGELFF. The CDR3 coding sequence is TGTGCCAGCAGTTACGGGACAGGGGGCACCGGGGAGCTGTTTTTT.

The rearrangement uses TRBV7-6 and TRBJ2-1; 7 bases fit TRBD2. This CDR3 is built from 16 residues. Unmatched junction bases numbered 11, after V lost 1 base and J lost 8 bases. Germline loops: CDR1 SGHVS, CDR2 FNYEAQ. The CDR3 spells CASSLGGGSPPDEQFF. The CDR3 DNA reads TGTGCCAGCAGCTTAGGAGGCGGGAGCCCCCCCGATGAGCAGTTCTTC.

The chain is built from TRBV27 and TRBJ2-2; no definite D call. From germline, CDR1 is MNHEY and CDR2 SMNVEV (reference sequence). This CDR3 has 12 residues. The germline V and J ends were trimmed by 7 bases and 0 bases, with 3 bases remaining between them. The CDR3 is CASTSNTGELFF. The DNA for the CDR3 is TGTGCCAGCACCTCGAACACCGGGGAGCTGTTTTTT.